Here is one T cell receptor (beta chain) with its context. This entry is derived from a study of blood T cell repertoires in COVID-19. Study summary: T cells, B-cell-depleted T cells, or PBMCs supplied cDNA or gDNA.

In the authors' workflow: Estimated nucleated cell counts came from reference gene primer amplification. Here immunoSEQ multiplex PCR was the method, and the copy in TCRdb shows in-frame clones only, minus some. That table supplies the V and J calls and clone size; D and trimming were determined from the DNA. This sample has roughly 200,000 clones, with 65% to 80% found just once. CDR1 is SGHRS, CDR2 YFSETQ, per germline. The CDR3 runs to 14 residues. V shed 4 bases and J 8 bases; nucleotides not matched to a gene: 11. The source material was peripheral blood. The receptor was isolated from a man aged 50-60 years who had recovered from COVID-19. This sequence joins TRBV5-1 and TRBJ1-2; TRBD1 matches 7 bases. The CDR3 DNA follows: TGCGCCAGCAGCGCACAGGGGACCTTAGACGGCTACACCTTC. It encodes CASSAQGTLDGYTF.